This entry describes one TCR beta chain. There is no known antigen for this receptor. There are no base qualities to consult, and no much larger clone falls within one base. These data originate in a study of T cell changes during pregnancy in multiple sclerosis (dated by TCRdb to between 2019 and 2020). Regarding the research as a whole: The study examined how the T cell repertoire changed over the course of pregnancy in women with multiple sclerosis.

The CDR3 has 18 amino acids, counting the end cysteine and phenylalanine. Just CDR3 DNA is preserved here, 54 bases in frame from base 1. Trimmed from V: 2 bases; trimmed from J: 2 bases; junction bases lacking a gene match: 10. Based on the germline V gene, the CDR1 and CDR2 sequences are MGHRA and YSYEKL. The library was built by means of the immunoSEQ multiplex PCR assay. TCRdb retrieved this table from immuneACCESS and kept in-frame rearrangements only. Not all clones are present; in checked studies, unresolved V genes account for under half, and no reason is known for the remainder. This sample lists more than 55,000 clones; 91% were detected once. The ten largest make up 2.2% of the sample.

This specimen consisted of peripheral blood, obtained in the third trimester of pregnancy. The rearranged chain carries TRBV4-1 and TRBJ2-3; the junction holds 10 bases that match TRBD2. The TCR sequence derives from a female donor in good health, enrolled as a control in a pregnancy study. The CDR3 region: CASSQRGASGGVTDTQYF. The DNA reads as follows: TGCGCCAGCAGCCAAAGGGGAGCTAGCGGGGGCGTCACAGATACGCAGTATTTT.